Following are 9 T cell receptor beta chains from one sample sequenced in a study of blood T cell repertoires in COVID-19 (dated by TCRdb to about 2020). The method behind the library was the immunoSEQ multiplex PCR assay. In TCRdb, the immuneACCESS table is reduced to in-frame sequences with V and J assigned. These tables do not hold every clone; where another copy was compared, an unresolved V gene accounts for under half, and the others remain unexplained. The table for this sample lists about 140,000 clones; 87% of them were counted only once. Together, the top ten hold 5% of the sample. Material: peripheral blood. These receptors came from a human donor in a cohort sampled during active COVID-19.

The gene calls are TRBV10-3 and TRBJ2-7, with D maybe TRBD1 (6 bases). Trimming removed 0 bases from V and 6 bases from J, with 27 bases in between. Germline CDR1 ENHRY, CDR2 SYGVKD. The CDR3 runs 19 residues. Written as DNA, the CDR3 is TGTGCCATCAGTGAGTCAAGGACAGCGACTCTCACCCTTAGCTCCGAGCAGTACTTC. Translating it yields CAISESRTATLTLSSEQYF.

The chain recombines TRBV5-1 with TRBJ2-3; a possible D gene is TRBD1 (5 bases). Germline lookup yields CDR1 SGHRS and CDR2 YFSETQ. The CDR3 runs 15 residues. V shed 1 base and J shed 4 bases, with 13 bases lying between them. CDR3 sequence reads: CASSLTQGGSDTQYF. In DNA form, the CDR3 reads TGCGCCAGCAGCTTGACTCAGGGTGGCTCAGATACGCAGTATTTT.

This sequence joins TRBV29-1 and TRBJ2-7; 7 bases are shared with TRBD1. With V trimmed by 6 bases and J by 5 bases, 4 bases remained unmatched. The CDR3 length is 11 residues. Looked up from germline, CDR1 is SQVTM and CDR2 is ANQGSEA. The CDR3, as DNA: TGCAGCGTGGGACAGCTCGACGAGCAGTACTTC. This sequence encodes CSVGQLDEQYF.

This chain links TRBV6-1 with TRBJ2-2; tentatively, D is TRBD2 (5 bases). CDR1 is MNHNS, CDR2 SASEGT, per germline. The CDR3 has 13 residues. V lost 3 bases to trimming and J lost 7 bases, with 9 bases between them. CDR3 sequence reads: CASSELGSGELFF. The CDR3 region has the DNA TGTGCCAGCAGTGAGCTTGGGAGCGGGGAGCTGTTTTTT.

This clone occurred many times. The chain links TRBV7-9 to TRBJ1-6, with D possibly being TRBD1 (5 bases). CDR3 length: 14 residues. V was shortened by 8 bases and J by 9 bases, with 17 bases between the two germline ends. From germline, CDR1 is SEHNR and CDR2 FQNEAQ (reference sequence). CDR3 protein: CASWGDVSGSPLHF. CDR3 nucleotides: TGTGCCAGCTGGGGGGACGTCTCGGGTTCACCCCTCCACTTT. The full variable domain, its missing parts supplied by reference TRBV7-9 and TRBJ1-6, is DTGVSQNPRHKITKRGQNVTFRCDPISEHNRLYWYRQTLGQGPEFLTYFQNEAQLEKSRLLSDRFSAERPKGSFSTLEIQRTEQGDSAMYLCASWGDVSGSPLHFGNGTRLTVT.

The chain uses TRBV7-9 and TRBJ2-2; 11 nucleotides match TRBD2. V gave up 5 bases and J gave up 5 bases; unmatched junction bases: 1. CDR1 and CDR2 from the germline V gene are SEHNR and FQNEAQ (reference sequence). The CDR3 is made up of 14 amino acids. The CDR3 loop reads CASSRTSGTGELFF. DNA of the CDR3: TGTGCCAGCAGCCGGACTAGCGGGACCGGGGAGCTGTTTTTT.

The chain uses TRBV7-9 and TRBJ2-7, with D unclear. CDR1 and CDR2 from the germline V gene are SEHNR and FQNEAQ (reference sequence). The CDR3 is 15 residues long. V shed 5 bases and J shed 3 bases, with 17 bases lying between them. The CDR3 DNA reads as TGTGCCAGCAGCCGATCCGAGCACCTCATCTACGAGCAGTACTTC. It specifies CASSRSEHLIYEQYF.

The rearrangement uses TRBV5-6 and TRBJ2-2; 12 bases line up with TRBD2. Germline V gene lookup returns CDR1 SGHDT and CDR2 YYEEEE. The junction had 3 bases not matched to a gene; V was cut back by 1 base and J by 5 bases. The CDR3 loop spans 16 amino acids. CDR3 region: CASSLLAGGPTGELFF. The DNA for the CDR3 is TGTGCCAGCAGCTTGCTAGCGGGAGGGCCGACCGGGGAGCTGTTTTTT.

This clone was seen a handful of times. The rearrangement uses TRBV20-1 and TRBJ1-1; TRBD1 is a possible D gene (5 bases). V lost 3 bases, J lost 4 bases, and 18 bases lay in between. The CDR3 contains 15 residues. The germline gives CDR1 DFQATT, CDR2 SNEGSKA (reference sequence). The CDR3 is CSASWGSSLFTEAFF. In DNA, the CDR3 is TGCAGTGCTAGTTGGGGCAGCTCCCTTTTCACTGAAGCTTTCTTT.